A selection of T cell receptor beta chains follows, all from one sample in a study of blood T cell repertoires in COVID-19. The table came from immunoSEQ multiplex PCR; TCRdb's copy has only in-frame clones and leaves some out. Of about 260,000 clones listed, roughly 85% were seen once; the top ten hold 9.4%. Sequenced: peripheral blood. The receptors here all came from a woman aged 50 to 60 who had recovered from COVID-19. Each CDR3 is given with its conserved first and last residue. A D gene is named only where the DNA matches it firmly. A clone size is listed for some rows: how often the clone was seen (once, few, many), or a class if it is expanded.

CDR3 DNA	CDR3 protein	CDR3 length	J gene	D gene	clone size	V gene
TGTGCCAGCAGCCAAGGAGCGGGGGGGGCCTACGAGCAGTACTTC	CASSQGAGGAYEQYF	15	TRBJ2-7	TRBD2	.	TRBV4-2
TGTGCCAGTAGTATTAGTCGAGGGTTGGCCGGGGAGCTGTTTTTT	CASSISRGLAGELFF	15	TRBJ2-2	.	.	TRBV19
TGTGCCAGCAGTTACGGGACAGGGAAGAGTCAGCCCCAGCATTTT	CASSYGTGKSQPQHF	15	TRBJ1-5	TRBD1	.	TRBV6-5
TGTGCCAGCAGTTTAATAGTCTTTAGGATCGACACGAACACTGAAGCTTTCTTT	CASSLIVFRIDTNTEAFF	18	TRBJ1-1	.	.	TRBV28
TGTGCCAGCAGCCCCCGGGACAGGGCCGCCTATGGCTACACCTTC	CASSPRDRAAYGYTF	15	TRBJ1-2	TRBD1	.	TRBV9
TGTGCCAGCAGTTTTCCCCAGGGGGTTGACTACGAGCAGTACTTC	CASSFPQGVDYEQYF	15	TRBJ2-7	TRBD1	.	TRBV28
TGTGCCAGCAGTTTCAGGGGGAACTATGGCTACACCTTC	CASSFRGNYGYTF	13	TRBJ1-2	TRBD1	few	TRBV27
TGTGCCTGCAGGGGTGCGGCTAATGAAAAACTGTTTTTT	CACRGAANEKLFF	13	TRBJ1-4	.	.	TRBV30
TGTGCCTGGACAAGAAACAGGAACACTGAAGCTTTCTTT	CAWTRNRNTEAFF	13	TRBJ1-1	.	.	TRBV30
TGTGCCAGCACCTTAGATGGGACAGGGGCGGGGGAGCAGTACTTC	CASTLDGTGAGEQYF	15	TRBJ2-7	TRBD1	.	TRBV6-5
TGTGCCAGCAGCTTCGGTATAGCGGGAGGATATGAGCAGTTCTTC	CASSFGIAGGYEQFF	15	TRBJ2-1	TRBD2	.	TRBV5-6
TGTGCCAGCTCACCGAGGTCCAATGAGCAGTTCTTC	CASSPRSNEQFF	12	TRBJ2-1	.	.	TRBV18
TGTGCCAGCAGTTTACTAGGGACTAGCGGGAGCTATGAGCAGTTCTTC	CASSLLGTSGSYEQFF	16	TRBJ2-1	TRBD2	.	TRBV28
TGTGCCAGCAGCTTAGGGTTCGCAGGGGGCAATCAGCCCCAGCATTTT	CASSLGFAGGNQPQHF	16	TRBJ1-5	.	.	TRBV7-9
TGTGCCAGCAGCTTGGGGGCTAGCGGGCTCCCCAAAGAGACCCAGTACTTC	CASSLGASGLPKETQYF	17	TRBJ2-5	TRBD2	.	TRBV5-8
TGTGCCATCAGTGAGTATTTTGGCGGGAGCACCTACAATGAGCAGTTCTTC	CAISEYFGGSTYNEQFF	17	TRBJ2-1	TRBD2	few	TRBV10-3
TGTGCCAGCAGTGAAGCTATAATCGGAGAGACCCAGTACTTC	CASSEAIIGETQYF	14	TRBJ2-5	.	.	TRBV2
TGTGCCAGCAGCTGGACAGAAAACCCTGGGGCCAACGTCCTGACTTTC	CASSWTENPGANVLTF	16	TRBJ2-6	.	.	TRBV7-2
TGTGCCAGCAGTTCAAATCAGGGGGGCGAGCAGTTCTTC	CASSSNQGGEQFF	13	TRBJ2-1	.	.	TRBV28
TGTGCCAGCAGTTCTCGATTCGGGACAGGGGCCTACGAGCAGTACTTC	CASSSRFGTGAYEQYF	16	TRBJ2-7	TRBD1	few	TRBV28
TGTGCCAGTAGCAGACAGGGCAACTATGGCTACACCTTC	CASSRQGNYGYTF	13	TRBJ1-2	TRBD1	.	TRBV19
TGTGCCAGCAGTTACTCGGCCGGGGATAATTCACCCCTCCACTTT	CASSYSAGDNSPLHF	15	TRBJ1-6	.	.	TRBV6-6
TGTGCCAGCAGTCCCCCTACGGGGAGGACATCAGCCGGGGAGCTGTTTTTT	CASSPPTGRTSAGELFF	17	TRBJ2-2	.	.	TRBV27
TGTGCCAAATCCGGGGTGGCAGGGGACACCGGGGAGCTGTTTTTT	CAKSGVAGDTGELFF	15	TRBJ2-2	.	.	TRBV30
TGTGCCAGTAGTGCCGGACAGTTCAATCAGCCCCAGCATTTT	CASSAGQFNQPQHF	14	TRBJ1-5	.	.	TRBV19
TGTGCCAGCAGCCAAAAGGGGAGCGGAGACCGGGACAGGGTCGCGGGGGGCAATCAGCCCCAGCATTTT	CASSQKGSGDRDRVAGGNQPQHF	23	TRBJ1-5	TRBD1	once	TRBV3-1/TRBV3-2
TGTGCCAGCAGCCCCTTCTCCAGGGGCTCTGGAAACACCATATATTTT	CASSPFSRGSGNTIYF	16	TRBJ1-3	.	.	TRBV9
TGCGCCAGCAGCCATGGACTAGGAGTGCCAGATACGCAGTATTTT	CASSHGLGVPDTQYF	15	TRBJ2-3	TRBD2	.	TRBV4-3
TGTGCCAGCTCACCTTCTACGGGAGGGGTCCGGTACAATGAGCAGTTCTTC	CASSPSTGGVRYNEQFF	17	TRBJ2-1	TRBD2	.	TRBV18
TGTGCCAGCAGCGACTACGCCGGGTACGAGCAGTACTTC	CASSDYAGYEQYF	13	TRBJ2-7	.	.	TRBV11-3
TGTGCCAGCAGTTTACGAGGATATGAGCAGTTCTTC	CASSLRGYEQFF	12	TRBJ2-1	.	.	TRBV28
TGTGCCAGCTCACCAAGCACAGGGGGCTGGAATGAGCAGTTCTTC	CASSPSTGGWNEQFF	15	TRBJ2-1	TRBD1	.	TRBV18
TGTGCCAGCAGCGATACCTGGGGCAGGGGAGACGAGCAGTACTTC	CASSDTWGRGDEQYF	15	TRBJ2-7	.	.	TRBV9
TGTGCCATTTCCGGGACAGTGAGCTCCTACGAGCAGTACTTC	CAISGTVSSYEQYF	14	TRBJ2-7	TRBD1	once	TRBV10-3
TGTGCCAGCCGTCCGACAGGGGTAGATACGCAGTATTTT	CASRPTGVDTQYF	13	TRBJ2-3	TRBD1	once	TRBV5-4
TGTGCCAGCAGTTTACGCAATTATGGGGGAGGTGAAAAACTGTTTTTT	CASSLRNYGGGEKLFF	16	TRBJ1-4	.	.	TRBV27
TGTGCCTGGAGGAGTGTCGGCTCCTACAATGAGCAGTTCTTC	CAWRSVGSYNEQFF	14	TRBJ2-1	.	.	TRBV30
TGTGCCAGTAGTATCAGGCTCAGGGGTAGGGATGAGCAGTTCTTC	CASSIRLRGRDEQFF	15	TRBJ2-1	.	.	TRBV19
TGTGCCAGCAGTGAAGAGACTAGCGGGAGCGACGAGCAGTACTTC	CASSEETSGSDEQYF	15	TRBJ2-7	TRBD2	few	TRBV6-1
TGTGCCAGCAGTCAGGTCGGGGAGCTGTTTTTT	CASSQVGELFF	11	TRBJ2-2	.	.	TRBV12-3/TRBV12-4
TGTGCCAGTAGTATACAGGGGTATTATGGCTACACCTTC	CASSIQGYYGYTF	13	TRBJ1-2	.	.	TRBV19
TGTGCCAGCAGTTTGGTAGACGAGCAGTACTTC	CASSLVDEQYF	11	TRBJ2-7	.	.	TRBV28
TGTGCCAGCGCCGAGGGGGACGGGACAGATACGCAGTATTTT	CASAEGDGTDTQYF	14	TRBJ2-3	.	.	TRBV6-4
TGTGCCAGCAGCGGAGACGGATTAGGACAGGCGAGTAACTATGGCTACACCTTC	CASSGDGLGQASNYGYTF	18	TRBJ1-2	TRBD1	.	TRBV9
TGCAGCGTTGATCCGGGGGGCGGCAGGCCTACTTCCGAGCAGTACTTC	CSVDPGGGRPTSEQYF	16	TRBJ2-7	.	.	TRBV29-1
TGTGCCAGCACCAAAGGGGTGGGCTATGGCTACACCTTC	CASTKGVGYGYTF	13	TRBJ1-2	.	.	TRBV6-5
TGTGCCAGCAGTGACTCTCACGAGAGCTCCTACAATGAGCAGTTCTTC	CASSDSHESSYNEQFF	16	TRBJ2-1	.	.	TRBV6-4
TGTGCCAGCAGCAAAGCGAGGAGGGCCTCCGATAGCAATCAGCCCCAGCATTTT	CASSKARRASDSNQPQHF	18	TRBJ1-5	.	.	TRBV21-1
TGTGCCAGCAGACAAACAGGGCTTGGTCAGCCCCAGCATTTT	CASRQTGLGQPQHF	14	TRBJ1-5	.	.	TRBV6-5
TGTGCCAGCTCAGAGGGACACCCCAGGGGTGGCTACACCTTC	CASSEGHPRGGYTF	14	TRBJ1-2	.	.	TRBV18
TGTGCCAGCAGCTTCCAAAACCGGCGGGACAATGAGCAGTTCTTC	CASSFQNRRDNEQFF	15	TRBJ2-1	.	once	TRBV7-9
TGTGCCAGCAGCGTAGGGTCAGCGGGAAACACCGGGGAGCTGTTTTTT	CASSVGSAGNTGELFF	16	TRBJ2-2	TRBD2	.	TRBV9
TGTGCCAGCAGCTTCGGGGACCAAGAGACCCAGTACTTC	CASSFGDQETQYF	13	TRBJ2-5	.	.	TRBV7-8